This section outlines one TCR beta chain sequence together with its context. The antigen remains undetermined. This entry comes from a study of post-analysis software for immune sequencing data. The TCR beta cDNA libraries carried unique molecular identifiers. TCRdb recomputed calls from the PCR reads with MiXCR, one row per CDR3 protein. This table holds 650,000 to 850,000 distinct CDR3 sequences, about 43% found once. Overall study results and limits: Among multiple sclerosis patients, normalized Chao1 diversity was significantly below that of controls. Patients had higher frequencies than controls of five or six TRBV segments, including TRBV5-6, TRBV5-1 and TRBV20-1.

Germline-derived CDR1 and CDR2 are SGHRS and YFSETQ. V lost 4 bases to trimming and J lost 8 bases; unmatched junction nucleotides: 10. This CDR3 contains 14 residues. The chain uses TRBV5-1 and TRBJ1-2, with 8 bases fitting TRBD1. Material for sequencing was blood. The clonotype originates from a girl aged 10 to 17 with multiple sclerosis. The CDR3 is CASSPDRVGDGYTF. CDR3 sequence (DNA): TGCGCCAGCAGCCCGGACAGGGTCGGGGACGGCTACACCTTC.